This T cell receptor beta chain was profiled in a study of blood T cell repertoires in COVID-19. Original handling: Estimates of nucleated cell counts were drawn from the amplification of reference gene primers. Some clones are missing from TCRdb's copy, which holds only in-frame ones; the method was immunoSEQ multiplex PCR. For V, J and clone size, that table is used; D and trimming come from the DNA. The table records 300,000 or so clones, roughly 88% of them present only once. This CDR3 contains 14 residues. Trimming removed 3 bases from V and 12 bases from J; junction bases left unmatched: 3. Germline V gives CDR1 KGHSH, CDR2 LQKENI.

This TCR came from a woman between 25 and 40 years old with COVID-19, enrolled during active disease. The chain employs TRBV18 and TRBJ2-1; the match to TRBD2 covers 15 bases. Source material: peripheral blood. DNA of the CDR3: TGTGCCAGCTCACCGGGACTAGCGGGAGGAATGCAGTTCTTC. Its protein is CASSPGLAGGMQFF.